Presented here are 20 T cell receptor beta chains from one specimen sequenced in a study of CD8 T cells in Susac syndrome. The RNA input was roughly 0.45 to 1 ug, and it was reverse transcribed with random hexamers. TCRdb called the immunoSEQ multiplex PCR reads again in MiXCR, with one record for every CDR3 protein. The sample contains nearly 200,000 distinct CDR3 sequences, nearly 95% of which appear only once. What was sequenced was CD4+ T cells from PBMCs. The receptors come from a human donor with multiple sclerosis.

The CDR3 DNA is TGCGCCAGCAGCCCGGACAGGGGTGACACTGAAGCTTTCTTT. It codes for CASSPDRGDTEAFF. The chain recombines TRBV23-1 with TRBJ1-1; TRBD1 matches at 9 bases. Being an ORF, TRBV23-1 has a function that is uncertain. The ends lost 6 bases at V and 3 bases at J; junction bases unmatched: 5. The CDR3 has 14 residues.

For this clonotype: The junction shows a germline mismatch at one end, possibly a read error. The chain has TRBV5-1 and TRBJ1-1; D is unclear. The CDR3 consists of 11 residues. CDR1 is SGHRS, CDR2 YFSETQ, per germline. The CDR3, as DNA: TGTGCCAGCAGCTTAGACACTGAAGCTTTCTTT. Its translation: CASSLDTEAFF.

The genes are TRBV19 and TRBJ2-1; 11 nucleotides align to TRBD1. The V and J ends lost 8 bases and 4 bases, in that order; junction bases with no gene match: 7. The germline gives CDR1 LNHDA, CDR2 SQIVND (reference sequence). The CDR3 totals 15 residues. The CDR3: CASPSRDRGYNEQFF. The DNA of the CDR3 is TGTGCCAGTCCGTCTAGGGACAGGGGGTACAATGAGCAGTTCTTC.

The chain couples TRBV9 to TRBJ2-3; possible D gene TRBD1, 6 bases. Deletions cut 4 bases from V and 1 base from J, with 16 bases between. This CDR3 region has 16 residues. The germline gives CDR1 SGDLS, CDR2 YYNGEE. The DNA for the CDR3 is TGTGCCAGCAGCACGCGGACAGACTTACGCACAGATACGCAGTATTTT. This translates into CASSTRTDLRTDTQYF.

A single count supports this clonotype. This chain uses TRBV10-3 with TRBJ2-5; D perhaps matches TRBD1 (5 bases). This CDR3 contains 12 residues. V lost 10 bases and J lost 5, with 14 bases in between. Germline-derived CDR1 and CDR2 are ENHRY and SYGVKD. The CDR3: CATRSSGETQYF. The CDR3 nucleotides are TGTGCCACGAGGTCATCAGGGGAGACCCAGTACTTC.

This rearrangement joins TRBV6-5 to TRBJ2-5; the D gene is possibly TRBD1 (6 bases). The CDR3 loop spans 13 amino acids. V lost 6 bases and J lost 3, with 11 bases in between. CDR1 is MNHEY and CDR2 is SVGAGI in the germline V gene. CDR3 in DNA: TGTGCCAGCAGCCGCGGACAGAAAGAGACCCAGTACTTC. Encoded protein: CASSRGQKETQYF.

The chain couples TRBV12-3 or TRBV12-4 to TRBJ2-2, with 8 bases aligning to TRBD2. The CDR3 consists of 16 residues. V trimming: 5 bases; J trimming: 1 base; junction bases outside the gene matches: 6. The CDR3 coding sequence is TGTGCCAGCAGTCCCGTTACTAGCGGGAACACCGGGGAGCTGTTTTTT. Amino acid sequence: CASSPVTSGNTGELFF.

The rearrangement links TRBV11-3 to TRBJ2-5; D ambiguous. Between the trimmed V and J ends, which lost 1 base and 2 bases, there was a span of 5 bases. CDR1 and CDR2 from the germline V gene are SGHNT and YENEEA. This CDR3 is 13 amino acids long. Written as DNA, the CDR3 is TGTGCCAGCAGCTTAGGAATTCAAGAGACCCAGTACTTC. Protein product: CASSLGIQETQYF.

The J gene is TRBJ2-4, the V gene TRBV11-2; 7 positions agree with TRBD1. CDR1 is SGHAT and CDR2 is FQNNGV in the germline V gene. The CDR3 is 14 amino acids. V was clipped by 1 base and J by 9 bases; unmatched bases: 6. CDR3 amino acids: CASSLVDREGIQYF. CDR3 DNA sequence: TGTGCCAGCAGCTTAGTTGACAGGGAAGGCATTCAGTACTTC.

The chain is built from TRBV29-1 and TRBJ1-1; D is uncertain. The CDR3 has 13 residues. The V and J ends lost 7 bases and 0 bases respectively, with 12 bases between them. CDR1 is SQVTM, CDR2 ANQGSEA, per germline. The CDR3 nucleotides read TGCAGCGGCCTCGGTGGTATGAACACTGAAGCTTTCTTT. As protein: CSGLGGMNTEAFF.

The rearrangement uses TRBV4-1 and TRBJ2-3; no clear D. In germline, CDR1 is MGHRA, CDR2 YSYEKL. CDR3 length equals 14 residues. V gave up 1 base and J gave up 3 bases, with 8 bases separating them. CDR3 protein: CASSQVGSTDTQYF. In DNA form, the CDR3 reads TGCGCCAGCAGCCAAGTTGGTTCGACAGATACGCAGTATTTT.

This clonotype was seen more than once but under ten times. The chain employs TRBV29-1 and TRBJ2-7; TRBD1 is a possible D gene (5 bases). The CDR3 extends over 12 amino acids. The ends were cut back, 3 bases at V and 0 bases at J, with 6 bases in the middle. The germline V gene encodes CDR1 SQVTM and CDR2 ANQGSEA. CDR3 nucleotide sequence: TGCAGCGTTGAGACAGCCTCCTACGAGCAGTACTTC. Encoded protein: CSVETASYEQYF.

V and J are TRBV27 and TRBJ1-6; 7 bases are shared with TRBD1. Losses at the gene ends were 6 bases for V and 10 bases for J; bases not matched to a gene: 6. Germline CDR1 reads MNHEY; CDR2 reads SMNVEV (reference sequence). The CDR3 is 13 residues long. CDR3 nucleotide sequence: TGTGCCAGCAGCCGGGACAGTCGCTCACCCCTCCACTTT. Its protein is CASSRDSRSPLHF.

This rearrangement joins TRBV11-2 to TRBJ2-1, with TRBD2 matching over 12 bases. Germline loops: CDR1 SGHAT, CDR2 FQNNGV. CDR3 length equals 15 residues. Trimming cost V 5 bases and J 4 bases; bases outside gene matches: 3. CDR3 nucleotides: TGTGCCAGCAGCCGACTAGCGGGAGATTACAATGAGCAGTTCTTC. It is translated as CASSRLAGDYNEQFF.

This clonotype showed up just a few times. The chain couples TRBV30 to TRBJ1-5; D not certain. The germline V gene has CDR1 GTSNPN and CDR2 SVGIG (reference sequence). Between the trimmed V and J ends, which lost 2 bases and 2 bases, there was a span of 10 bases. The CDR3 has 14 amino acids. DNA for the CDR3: TGTGCCTGGAGTTCTGGGCAGGGCAATCAGCCCCAGCATTTT. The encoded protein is CAWSSGQGNQPQHF.

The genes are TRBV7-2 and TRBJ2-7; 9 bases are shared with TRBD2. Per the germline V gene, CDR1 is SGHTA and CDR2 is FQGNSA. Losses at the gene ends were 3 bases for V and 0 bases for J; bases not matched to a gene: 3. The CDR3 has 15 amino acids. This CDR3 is CASSFLAGFSYEQYF. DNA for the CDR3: TGTGCCAGCAGCTTCCTAGCGGGGTTCTCCTACGAGCAGTACTTC.

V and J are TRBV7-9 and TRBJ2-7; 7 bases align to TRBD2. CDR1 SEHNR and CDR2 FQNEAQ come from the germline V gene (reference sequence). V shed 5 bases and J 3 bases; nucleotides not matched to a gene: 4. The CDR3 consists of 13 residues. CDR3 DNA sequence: TGTGCCAGCAGCAAGGGACTAAACTACGAGCAGTACTTC. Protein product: CASSKGLNYEQYF.

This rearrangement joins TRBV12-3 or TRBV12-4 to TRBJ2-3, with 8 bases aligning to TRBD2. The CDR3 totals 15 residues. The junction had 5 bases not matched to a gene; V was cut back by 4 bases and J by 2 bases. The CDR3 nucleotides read TGTGCCAGCAGTTCCCAAGCGGGAGACACAGATACGCAGTATTTT. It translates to CASSSQAGDTDTQYF.

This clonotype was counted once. Written as DNA, the CDR3 is TGTGCCAGCAGTCCGGGACTAGCGGGGTACCAAGAGACCCAGTACTTC. Residues: CASSPGLAGYQETQYF. The gene calls are TRBV12-3 or TRBV12-4 and TRBJ2-5; TRBD2 agrees at 13 bases. J lost 0 bases, V lost 5 bases, and 3 bases had no gene match. The CDR3 consists of 16 residues.

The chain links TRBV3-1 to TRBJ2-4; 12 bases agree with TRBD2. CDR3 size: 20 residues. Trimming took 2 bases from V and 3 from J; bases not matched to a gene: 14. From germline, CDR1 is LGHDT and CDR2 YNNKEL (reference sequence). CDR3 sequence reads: CASSQRFLAGGPFLKNIQYF. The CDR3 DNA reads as TGTGCCAGCAGCCAAAGATTTCTAGCGGGAGGGCCATTTCTCAAAAACATTCAGTACTTC.